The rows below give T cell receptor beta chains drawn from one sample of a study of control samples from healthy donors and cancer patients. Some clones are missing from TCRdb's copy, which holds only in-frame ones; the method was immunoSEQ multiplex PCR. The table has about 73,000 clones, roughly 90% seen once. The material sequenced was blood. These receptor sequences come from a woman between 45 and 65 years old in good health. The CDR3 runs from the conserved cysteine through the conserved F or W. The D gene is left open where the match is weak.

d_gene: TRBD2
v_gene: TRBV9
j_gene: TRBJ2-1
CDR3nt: TGTGCCAGCAGCGTACTAGCGGGAGGCCGGGGTGAGCAGTTCTTC
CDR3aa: CASSVLAGGRGEQFF

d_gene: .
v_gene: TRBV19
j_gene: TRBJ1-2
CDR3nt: TGTGCCAGTAAGGTGATCGGGGTGGAGAACTATGGCTACACCTTC
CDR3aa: CASKVIGVENYGYTF

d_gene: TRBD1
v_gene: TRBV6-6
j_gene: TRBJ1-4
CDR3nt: TGTGCCAGCAGTTACGCGACAGGGACTAATGAAAAACTGTTTTTT
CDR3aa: CASSYATGTNEKLFF

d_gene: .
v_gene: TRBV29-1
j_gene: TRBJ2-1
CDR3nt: TGCAGCGTTGAAGATCTTCAGTCCTCCTACAATGAGCAGTTCTTC
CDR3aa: CSVEDLQSSYNEQFF

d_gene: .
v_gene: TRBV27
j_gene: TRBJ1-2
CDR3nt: TGTGCCAGCAGTCACCCGAGGGTTCAGCACCGATATGGCTACACCTTC
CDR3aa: CASSHPRVQHRYGYTF

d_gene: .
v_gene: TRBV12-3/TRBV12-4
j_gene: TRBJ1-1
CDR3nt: TGTGCCAGCCAGGGCCGGACTGAAGCTTTCTTT
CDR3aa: CASQGRTEAFF

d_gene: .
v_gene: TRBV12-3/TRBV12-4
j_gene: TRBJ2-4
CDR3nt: TGTGCCAGCAGAATGAGGGGGAGGAACATTCAGTACTTC
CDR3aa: CASRMRGRNIQYF

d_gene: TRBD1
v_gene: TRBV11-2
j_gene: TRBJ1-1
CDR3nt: TGTGCCAGCAGCGACCTCACCCGGGACAGGGGACGAAACACTGAAGCTTTCTTT
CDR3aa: CASSDLTRDRGRNTEAFF

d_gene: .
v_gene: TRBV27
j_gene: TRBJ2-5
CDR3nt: TGTGCCAGCAGTTTTATGGGGGTCGGGGAGACCCAGTACTTC
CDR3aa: CASSFMGVGETQYF

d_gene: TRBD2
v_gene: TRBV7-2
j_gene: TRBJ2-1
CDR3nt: TGTGCCAGCAGCTTAAGACTAGCGGTCCCCCAGAAGTTCTTC
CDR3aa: CASSLRLAVPQKFF

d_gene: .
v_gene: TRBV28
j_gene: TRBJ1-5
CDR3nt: TGTGCCAGCAGTTTAAGGGCTTGGGGGCCCCAGCATTTT
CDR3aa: CASSLRAWGPQHF

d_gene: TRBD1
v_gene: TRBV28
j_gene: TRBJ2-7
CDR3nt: TGTGCCAGCAGTTGGCCCGGGACAGGGGACTACGAGCAGTACTTC
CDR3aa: CASSWPGTGDYEQYF

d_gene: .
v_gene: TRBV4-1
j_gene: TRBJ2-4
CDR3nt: TGCGCCAGCAGCCAAGATTGGGGGGAGCCCTTGGACTTC
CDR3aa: CASSQDWGEPLDF